This TCR beta chain comes out of a study of T cell responses to AZD1222 COVID-19 vaccine. Notes on the study in general: Repertoire sampling was restricted to post-peak T cell response timepoints. In the spike-specific TCR repertoire, nearly half reportedly target unmutated variant regions. Clonal diversity was possibly underestimated, and the donors were mostly white British, with more females. Spike was spanned by vaccine-associated CD4 TCRs, which were dominant at 160-218 and 743-854.

The CDR3 has 10 residues. The V gene's germline CDR1 is WNHNN and CDR2 SYGVQD (reference sequence). In regard to this clone: Its cognate antigen is unknown. Relative to the germline gene, one junction end is altered; a read error may explain this.

Sequencing was performed with immunoSEQ multiplex PCR; in TCRdb, only in-frame clones are kept and a portion is missing. The sample carries around 99,000 clones, over 75% recorded once. This TCR came from an adult in good health. The chain combines TRBV10-1 with TRBJ1-4, with 8 nucleotides matching TRBD1. The sequencing here drew on peripheral blood, taken on day 0 of AZD1222 vaccination. For the CDR3, the DNA is TGCGCCAGTTCAGGACAGGGCGGGAGTTTT. Translation gives CASSGQGGSF.